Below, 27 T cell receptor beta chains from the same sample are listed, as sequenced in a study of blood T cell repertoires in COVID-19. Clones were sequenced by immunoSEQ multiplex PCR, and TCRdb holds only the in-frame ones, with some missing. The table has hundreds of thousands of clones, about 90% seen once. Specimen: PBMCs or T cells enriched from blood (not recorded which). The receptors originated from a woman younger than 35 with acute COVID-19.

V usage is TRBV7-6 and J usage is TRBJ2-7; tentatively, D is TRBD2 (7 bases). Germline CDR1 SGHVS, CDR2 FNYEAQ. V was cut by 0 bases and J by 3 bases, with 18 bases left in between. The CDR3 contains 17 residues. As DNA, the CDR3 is TGTGCCAGCAGCTTAGCAGGGAGGGGGATGGGCCTCTACGAGCAGTACTTC. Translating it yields CASSLAGRGMGLYEQYF.

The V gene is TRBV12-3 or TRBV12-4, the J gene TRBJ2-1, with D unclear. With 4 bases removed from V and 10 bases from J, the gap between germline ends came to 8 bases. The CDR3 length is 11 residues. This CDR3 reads CASSSYREQFF. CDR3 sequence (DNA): TGTGCCAGCAGTTCCTATCGGGAGCAGTTCTTC.

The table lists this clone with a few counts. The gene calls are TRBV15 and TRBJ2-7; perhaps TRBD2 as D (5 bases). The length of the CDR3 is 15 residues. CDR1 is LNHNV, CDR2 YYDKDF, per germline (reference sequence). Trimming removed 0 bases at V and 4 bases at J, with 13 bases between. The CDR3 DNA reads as TGTGCCACCAGCAGAGACCCGGGATTTCGATACGAGCAGTACTTC. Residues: CATSRDPGFRYEQYF. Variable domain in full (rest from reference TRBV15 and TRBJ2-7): DAMVIQNPRYQVTQFGKPVTLSCSQTLNHNVMYWYQQKSSQAPKLLFHYYDKDFNNEADTPDNFQSRRPNTSFCFLDIRSPGLGDTAMYLCATSRDPGFRYEQYFGPGTRLTVT.

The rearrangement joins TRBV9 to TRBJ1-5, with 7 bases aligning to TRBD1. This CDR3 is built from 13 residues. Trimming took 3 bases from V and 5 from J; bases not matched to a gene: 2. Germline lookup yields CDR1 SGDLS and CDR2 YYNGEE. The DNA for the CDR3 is TGTGCCAGCAGCGAAACAGGGGATCAGCCCCAGCATTTT. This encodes CASSETGDQPQHF.

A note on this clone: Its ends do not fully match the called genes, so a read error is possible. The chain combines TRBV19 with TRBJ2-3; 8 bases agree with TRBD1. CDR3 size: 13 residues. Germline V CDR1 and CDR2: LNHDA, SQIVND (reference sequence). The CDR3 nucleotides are TGTGCCAGTAGGAGCAGTGGGACAGGTACGCAGTATTTT. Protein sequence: CASRSSGTGTQYF.

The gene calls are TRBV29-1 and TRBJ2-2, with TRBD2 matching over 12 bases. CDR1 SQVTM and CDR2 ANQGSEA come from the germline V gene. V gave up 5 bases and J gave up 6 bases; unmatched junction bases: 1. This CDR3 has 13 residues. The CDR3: CSVLAGGAGELFF. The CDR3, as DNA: TGCAGCGTTCTAGCGGGAGGGGCCGGGGAGCTGTTTTTT.

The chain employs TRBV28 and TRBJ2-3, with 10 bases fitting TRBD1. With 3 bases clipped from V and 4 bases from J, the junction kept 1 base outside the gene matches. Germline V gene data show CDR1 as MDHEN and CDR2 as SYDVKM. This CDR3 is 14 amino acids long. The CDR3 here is CASSFGTGADTQYF. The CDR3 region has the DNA TGTGCCAGCAGTTTTGGGACAGGGGCAGATACGCAGTATTTT.

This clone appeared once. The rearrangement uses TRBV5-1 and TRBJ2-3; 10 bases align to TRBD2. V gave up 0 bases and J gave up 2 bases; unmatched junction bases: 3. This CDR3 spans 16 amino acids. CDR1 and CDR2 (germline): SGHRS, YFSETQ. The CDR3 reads CASSLALAGLTDTQYF. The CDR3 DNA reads TGCGCCAGCAGCTTGGCACTAGCGGGACTCACAGATACGCAGTATTTT.

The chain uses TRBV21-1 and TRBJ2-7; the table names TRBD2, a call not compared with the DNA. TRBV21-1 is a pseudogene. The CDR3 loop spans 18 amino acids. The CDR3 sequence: CASSKEGTSGKKDYEQYF. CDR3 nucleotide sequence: TGTGCCAGCAGCAAAGAGGGGACTAGCGGGAAAAAAGACTACGAGCAGTACTTC.

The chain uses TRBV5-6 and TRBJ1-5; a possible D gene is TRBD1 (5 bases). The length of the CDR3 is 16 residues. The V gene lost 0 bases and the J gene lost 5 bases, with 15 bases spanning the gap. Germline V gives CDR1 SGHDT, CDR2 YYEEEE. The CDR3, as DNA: TGTGCCAGCAGCTTGGGAACCAGGGTAGTATATCAGCCCCAGCATTTT. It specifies CASSLGTRVVYQPQHF.

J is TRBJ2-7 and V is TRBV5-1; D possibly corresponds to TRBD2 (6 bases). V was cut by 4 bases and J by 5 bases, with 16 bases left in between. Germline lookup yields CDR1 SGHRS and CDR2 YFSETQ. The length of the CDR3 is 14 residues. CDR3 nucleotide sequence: TGCGCCAGCAGCACCCGACGAAGGGAGGACGAGCAGTACTTC. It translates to CASSTRRREDEQYF.

CDR3 in amino acids: CASSLEGSSNTGELFF. The CDR3 coding sequence is TGCGCCAGCAGCTTGGAGGGGTCTTCGAACACCGGGGAGCTGTTTTTT. This chain joins TRBV5-1 and TRBJ2-2, with D possibly being TRBD1 (5 bases). This CDR3 spans 16 amino acids. Germline loops: CDR1 SGHRS, CDR2 YFSETQ. The V end was cut by 0 bases, the J end by 0 bases, with 9 bases between.

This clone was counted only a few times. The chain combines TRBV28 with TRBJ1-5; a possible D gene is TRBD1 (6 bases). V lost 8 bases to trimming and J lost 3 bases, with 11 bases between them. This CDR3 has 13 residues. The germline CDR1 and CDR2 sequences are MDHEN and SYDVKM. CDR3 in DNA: TGTGCCAGCCTTACAGGGATCAATCAGCCCCAGCATTTT. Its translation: CASLTGINQPQHF.

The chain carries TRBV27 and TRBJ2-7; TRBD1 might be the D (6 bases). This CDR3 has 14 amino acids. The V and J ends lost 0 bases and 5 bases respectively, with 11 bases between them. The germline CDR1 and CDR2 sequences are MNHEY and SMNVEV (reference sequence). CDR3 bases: TGTGCCAGCAGTTTATCGCGGCAGGGGAACGAGCAGTACTTC. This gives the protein CASSLSRQGNEQYF.

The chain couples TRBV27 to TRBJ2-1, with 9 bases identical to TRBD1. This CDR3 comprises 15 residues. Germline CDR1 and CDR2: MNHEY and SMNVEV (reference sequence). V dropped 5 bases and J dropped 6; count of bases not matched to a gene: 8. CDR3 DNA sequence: TGTGCCAGCAGTCTACCGGGACAGGGACGCAATGAGCAGTTCTTC. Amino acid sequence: CASSLPGQGRNEQFF.

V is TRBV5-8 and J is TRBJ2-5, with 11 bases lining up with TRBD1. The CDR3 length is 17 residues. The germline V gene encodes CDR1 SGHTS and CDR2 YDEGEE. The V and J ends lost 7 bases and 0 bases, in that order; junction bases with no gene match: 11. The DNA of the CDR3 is TGTGCCAGCGCGACGGGACAGGGGGGTGCCTACCAAGAGACCCAGTACTTC. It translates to CASATGQGGAYQETQYF.

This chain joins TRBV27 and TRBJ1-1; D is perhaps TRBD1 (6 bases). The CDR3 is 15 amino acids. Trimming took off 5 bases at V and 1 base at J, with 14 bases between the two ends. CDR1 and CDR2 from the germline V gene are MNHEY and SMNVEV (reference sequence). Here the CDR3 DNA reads TGTGCCAGCAGTGCTTACAGGGTGGGGAACACTGAAGCTTTCTTT. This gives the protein CASSAYRVGNTEAFF.

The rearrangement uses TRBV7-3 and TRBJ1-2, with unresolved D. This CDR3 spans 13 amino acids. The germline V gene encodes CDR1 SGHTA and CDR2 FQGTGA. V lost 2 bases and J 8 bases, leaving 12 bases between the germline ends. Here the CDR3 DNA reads TGTGCCAGCAGCTTATCTGAGGGTCGGGGCTACACCTTC. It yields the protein CASSLSEGRGYTF.

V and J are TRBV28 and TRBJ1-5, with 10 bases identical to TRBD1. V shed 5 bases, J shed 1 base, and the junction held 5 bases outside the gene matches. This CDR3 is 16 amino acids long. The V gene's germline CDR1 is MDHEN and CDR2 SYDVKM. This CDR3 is CASSPDRGLSNQPQHF. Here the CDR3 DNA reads TGTGCCAGCAGTCCTGACAGGGGGCTGAGCAATCAGCCCCAGCATTTT. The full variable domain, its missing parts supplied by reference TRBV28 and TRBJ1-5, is DVKVTQSSRYLVKRTGEKVFLECVQDMDHENMFWYRQDPGLGLRLIYFSYDVKMKEKGDIPEGYSVSREKKERFSLILESASTNQTSMYLCASSPDRGLSNQPQHFGDGTRLSIL.

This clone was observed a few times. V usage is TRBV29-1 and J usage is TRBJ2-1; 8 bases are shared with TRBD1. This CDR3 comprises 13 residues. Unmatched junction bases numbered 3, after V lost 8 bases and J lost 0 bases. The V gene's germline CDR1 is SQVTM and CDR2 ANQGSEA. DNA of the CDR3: TGCAGCTTAGACAGGGGCTCCTACAATGAGCAGTTCTTC. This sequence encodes CSLDRGSYNEQFF.

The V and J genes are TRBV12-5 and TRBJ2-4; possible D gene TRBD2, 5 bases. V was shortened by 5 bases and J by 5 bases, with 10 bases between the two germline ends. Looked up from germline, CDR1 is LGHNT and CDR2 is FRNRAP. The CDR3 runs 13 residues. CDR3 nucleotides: TGTGCTAGTGGTCCCTCCGGGGAAAACATTCAGTACTTC. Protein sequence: CASGPSGENIQYF.

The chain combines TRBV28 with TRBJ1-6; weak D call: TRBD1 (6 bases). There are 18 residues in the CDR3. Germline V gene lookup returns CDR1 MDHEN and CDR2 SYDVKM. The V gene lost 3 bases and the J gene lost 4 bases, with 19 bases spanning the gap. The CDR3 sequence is CASSFSIGGGSYNSPLHF. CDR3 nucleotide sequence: TGTGCCAGCAGTTTCAGTATAGGGGGGGGCTCATATAATTCACCCCTCCACTTT.

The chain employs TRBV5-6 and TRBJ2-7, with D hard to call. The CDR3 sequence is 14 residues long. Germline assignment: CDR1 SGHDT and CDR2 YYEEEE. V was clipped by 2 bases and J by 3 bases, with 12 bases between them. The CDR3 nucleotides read TGTGCCAGCAGCTTTGGGCAGACGCTCTACGAGCAGTACTTC. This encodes CASSFGQTLYEQYF.

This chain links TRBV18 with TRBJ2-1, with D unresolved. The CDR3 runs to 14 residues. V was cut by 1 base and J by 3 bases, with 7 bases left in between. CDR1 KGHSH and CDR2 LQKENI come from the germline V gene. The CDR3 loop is CASSPRAGYNEQFF. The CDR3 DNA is TGTGCCAGCTCACCACGGGCAGGCTACAATGAGCAGTTCTTC.

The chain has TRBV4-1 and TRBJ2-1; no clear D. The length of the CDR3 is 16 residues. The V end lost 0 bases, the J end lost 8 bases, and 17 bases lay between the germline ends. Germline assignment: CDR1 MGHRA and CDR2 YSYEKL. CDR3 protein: CASSQEETLLGHEQFF. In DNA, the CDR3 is TGCGCCAGCAGCCAAGAAGAGACCCTCCTGGGCCATGAGCAGTTCTTC.

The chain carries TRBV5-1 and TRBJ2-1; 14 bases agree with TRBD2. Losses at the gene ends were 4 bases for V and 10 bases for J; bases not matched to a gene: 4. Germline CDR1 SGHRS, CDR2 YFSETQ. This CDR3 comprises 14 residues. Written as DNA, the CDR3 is TGCGCCAGCAGCCTGGGACTAGCGGGAGTAGAGCAGTTCTTC. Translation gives CASSLGLAGVEQFF. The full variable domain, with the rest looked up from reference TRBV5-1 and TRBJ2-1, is KAGVTQTPRYLIKTRGQQVTLSCSPISGHRSVSWYQQTPGQGLQFLFEYFSETQRNKGNFPGRFSGRQFSNSRSEMNVSTLELGDSALYLCASSLGLAGVEQFFGPGTRLTVL.

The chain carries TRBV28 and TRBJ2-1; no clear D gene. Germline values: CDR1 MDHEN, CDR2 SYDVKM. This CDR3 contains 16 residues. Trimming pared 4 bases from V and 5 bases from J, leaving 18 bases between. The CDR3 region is CASSYPPWRIHNEQFF. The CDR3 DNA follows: TGTGCCAGCAGTTATCCCCCCTGGAGAATCCACAATGAGCAGTTCTTC.